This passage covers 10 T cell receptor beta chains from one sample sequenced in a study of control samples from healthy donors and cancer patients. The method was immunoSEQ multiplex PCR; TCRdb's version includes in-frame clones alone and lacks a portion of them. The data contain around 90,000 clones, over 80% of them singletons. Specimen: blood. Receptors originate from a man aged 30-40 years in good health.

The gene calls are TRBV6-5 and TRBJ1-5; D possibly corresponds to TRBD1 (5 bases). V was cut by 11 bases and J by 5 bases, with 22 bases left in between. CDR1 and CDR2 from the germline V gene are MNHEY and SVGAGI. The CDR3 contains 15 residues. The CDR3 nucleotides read TGTGCCCACCATTCGGGACGAGGGCTCGATCAGCCCCAGCATTTT. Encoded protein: CAHHSGRGLDQPQHF.

The chain's CDR3 is CASRAGTWVRDTQYF. The CDR3 DNA reads TGTGCCAGCAGGGCCGGGACCTGGGTCCGGGATACGCAGTATTTT. The rearrangement joins TRBV6-5 to TRBJ2-3; D possibly uses TRBD1 or TRBD2 (5 bases each). CDR3 length equals 15 residues. Germline V gene lookup returns CDR1 MNHEY and CDR2 SVGAGI. Between the trimmed V and J ends, which lost 6 bases and 6 bases, there was a span of 19 bases.

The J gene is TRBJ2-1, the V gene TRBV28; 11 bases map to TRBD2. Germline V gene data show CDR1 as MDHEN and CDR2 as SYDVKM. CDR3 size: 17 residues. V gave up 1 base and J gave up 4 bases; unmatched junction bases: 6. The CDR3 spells CASSLSRTSGGYNEQFF. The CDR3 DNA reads TGTGCCAGCAGTTTATCCCGAACTAGCGGGGGTTACAATGAGCAGTTCTTC. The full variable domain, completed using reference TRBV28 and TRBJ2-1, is DVKVTQSSRYLVKRTGEKVFLECVQDMDHENMFWYRQDPGLGLRLIYFSYDVKMKEKGDIPEGYSVSREKKERFSLILESASTNQTSMYLCASSLSRTSGGYNEQFFGPGTRLTVL.

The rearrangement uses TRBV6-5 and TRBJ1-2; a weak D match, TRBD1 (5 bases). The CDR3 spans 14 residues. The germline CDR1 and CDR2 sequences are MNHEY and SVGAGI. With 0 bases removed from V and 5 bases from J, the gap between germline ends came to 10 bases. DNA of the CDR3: TGTGCCAGCAGTTACTCGGCGGGACTTTATGGCTACACCTTC. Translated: CASSYSAGLYGYTF.

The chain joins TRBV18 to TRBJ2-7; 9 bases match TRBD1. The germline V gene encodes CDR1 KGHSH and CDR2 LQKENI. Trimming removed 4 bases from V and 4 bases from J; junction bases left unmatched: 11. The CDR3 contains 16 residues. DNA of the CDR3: TGTGCCAGCTCACTACCGGGACAGGGTGAATTGTACGAGCAGTACTTC. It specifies CASSLPGQGELYEQYF.

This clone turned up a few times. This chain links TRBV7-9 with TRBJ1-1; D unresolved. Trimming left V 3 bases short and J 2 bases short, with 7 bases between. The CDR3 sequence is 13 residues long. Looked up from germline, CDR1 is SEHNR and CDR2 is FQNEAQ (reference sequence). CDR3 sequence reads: CASSFYLNTEAFF. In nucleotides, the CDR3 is TGTGCCAGCAGCTTCTACCTTAACACTGAAGCTTTCTTT.

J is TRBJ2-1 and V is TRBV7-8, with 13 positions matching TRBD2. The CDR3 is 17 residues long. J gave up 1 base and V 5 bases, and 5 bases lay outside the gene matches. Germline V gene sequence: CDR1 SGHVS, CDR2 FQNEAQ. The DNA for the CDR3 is TGTGCCAGCAGCCCGGGACTAGCGGGGAGATCCTACAATGAGCAGTTCTTC. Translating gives CASSPGLAGRSYNEQFF. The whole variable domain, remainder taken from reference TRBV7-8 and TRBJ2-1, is GAGVSQSPRYKVAKRGQDVALRCDPISGHVSLFWYQQALGQGPEFLTYFQNEAQLDKSGLPSDRFFAERPEGSVSTLKIQRTQQEDSAVYLCASSPGLAGRSYNEQFFGPGTRLTVL.

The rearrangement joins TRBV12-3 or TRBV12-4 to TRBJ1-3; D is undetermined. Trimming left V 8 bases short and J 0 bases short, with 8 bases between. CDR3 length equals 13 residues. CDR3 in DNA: TGTGCCAGCGGCCTAAGCTCTGGAAACACCATATATTTT. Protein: CASGLSSGNTIYF.

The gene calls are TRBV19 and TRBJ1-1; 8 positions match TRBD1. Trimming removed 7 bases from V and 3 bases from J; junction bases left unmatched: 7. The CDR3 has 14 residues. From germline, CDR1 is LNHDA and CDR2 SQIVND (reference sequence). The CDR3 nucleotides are TGTGCCAGTATCCCCGGACAGGGATACACTGAAGCTTTCTTT. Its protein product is CASIPGQGYTEAFF.

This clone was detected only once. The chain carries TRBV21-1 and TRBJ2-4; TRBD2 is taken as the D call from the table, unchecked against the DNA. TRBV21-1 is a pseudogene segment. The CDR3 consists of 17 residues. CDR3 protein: CASSKEGGADAKNIQYF. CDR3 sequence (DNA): TGTGCCAGCAGCAAAGAGGGGGGGGCGGACGCCAAAAACATTCAGTACTTC.